One sample yielded the 25 T cell receptor beta chains listed below, sequenced in a study of early T cells in non-severe SARS-CoV-2 infection. In TCRdb, the 5' RACE reads were re-called with MiXCR into one record per CDR3 protein. The data hold fewer than 55,000 distinct CDR3 sequences, with around 6.1% observed a single time. Sequenced here: whole blood, sampled at baseline. Source of these receptors: an adult who was a healthcare worker with PCR-confirmed SARS-CoV-2 infection or an uninfected control (not recorded which).

This clonotype was observed at least ten times. The J gene is TRBJ2-5, the V gene TRBV4-1; a weak D match, TRBD1 (5 bases). The CDR3 runs 15 residues. Germline CDR1 MGHRA, CDR2 YSYEKL. The V gene lost 4 bases and the J gene lost 6 bases, with 18 bases spanning the gap. Written as DNA, the CDR3 is TGCGCCAGCAGCCCCCAGGGCCTACCCAGGCAGACCCAGTACTTC. Its protein product is CASSPQGLPRQTQYF.

This clonotype was picked up many times. The chain is built from TRBV7-6 and TRBJ2-5; TRBD2 matches at 10 bases. The CDR3 totals 18 residues. J lost 2 bases, V lost 5 bases, and 14 bases had no gene match. Looked up from germline, CDR1 is SGHVS and CDR2 is FNYEAQ. The CDR3 coding sequence is TGTGCCAGCAGCCCGGATAGGCCTAGCGGGGGTTTACAAGAGACCCAGTACTTC. It encodes CASSPDRPSGGLQETQYF.

The chain carries TRBV12-3 or TRBV12-4 and TRBJ2-1; D assignment may be TRBD1 or TRBD2 (6 bases each). V was clipped by 2 bases and J by 8 bases, with 16 bases between them. This CDR3 contains 15 residues. Written as DNA, the CDR3 is TGTGCCAGCAGTTTAACCCCCTCGGGGGCGCATGAGCAGTTCTTC. Translating gives CASSLTPSGAHEQFF.

This clonotype appeared a few times. This rearrangement joins TRBV4-1 to TRBJ2-7, with 9 bases identical to TRBD2. V was pared by 1 base and J by 6 bases, with 1 base of the junction left unmatched. Germline CDR1 is MGHRA and CDR2 is YSYEKL. This CDR3 has 13 residues. CDR3 sequence reads: CASSQGGGGEQYF. In nucleotides, the CDR3 is TGCGCCAGCAGCCAAGGCGGGGGGGGCGAGCAGTACTTC.

This clonotype was seen ten or more times. This sequence joins TRBV7-9 and TRBJ2-3, with 11 bases lining up with TRBD1. Germline assignment: CDR1 SEHNR and CDR2 FQNEAQ (reference sequence). Trimming took 4 bases from V and 4 from J; bases not matched to a gene: 7. The CDR3 has 16 residues. As DNA, the CDR3 is TGTGCCAGCAGCTCCCCGGGACAGGGGGTCGCAGATACGCAGTATTTT. This translates into CASSSPGQGVADTQYF.

The rearrangement joins TRBV28 to TRBJ2-2; TRBD2 is a possible D gene (6 bases). V lost 1 base to trimming and J lost 6 bases, with 12 bases between them. Germline lookup yields CDR1 MDHEN and CDR2 SYDVKM. The CDR3 runs to 15 residues. CDR3 in DNA: TGTGCCAGCAGTTTATCCGCCCGGGACTCCGGGGAGCTGTTTTTT. It codes for CASSLSARDSGELFF.

This clonotype was seen ten or more times. The chain couples TRBV7-2 to TRBJ2-7; 11 bases are shared with TRBD2. Germline trimming cut 4 bases from V and 2 bases from J; bases unmatched to any gene: 7. This CDR3 has 16 residues. CDR1 is SGHTA and CDR2 is FQGNSA in the germline V gene. Here the CDR3 reads CASSSQTSGTAYEQYF. The CDR3 nucleotides read TGTGCCAGCAGCTCTCAGACTAGCGGGACGGCCTACGAGCAGTACTTC.

This clonotype has ten or more counts. The chain couples TRBV12-3 or TRBV12-4 to TRBJ1-1; D perhaps matches TRBD1 (6 bases). The V and J ends lost 5 bases and 6 bases respectively, with 13 bases between them. CDR3 length equals 13 residues. The CDR3 spells CASSQGTKAEAFF. DNA for the CDR3: TGTGCCAGCAGTCAAGGGACAAAAGCTGAAGCTTTCTTT.

The chain combines TRBV28 with TRBJ1-1, with D tentatively TRBD1 (5 bases). The V end was cut by 6 bases, the J end by 1 base, with 12 bases between. Germline V gene data show CDR1 as MDHEN and CDR2 as SYDVKM. CDR3 length: 14 amino acids. The CDR3 sequence: CASSLPGWNTEAFF. The CDR3, as DNA: TGTGCCAGCAGCCTTCCAGGGTGGAACACTGAAGCTTTCTTT.

This chain links TRBV29-1 with TRBJ2-5; D remains unclear. The germline CDR1 and CDR2 sequences are SQVTM and ANQGSEA. There are 18 residues in the CDR3. V dropped 3 bases and J dropped 2 bases, with 25 bases sitting between them. The CDR3 protein is CSVEGYRHPRYFQETQYF. The DNA of the CDR3 is TGCAGCGTTGAGGGGTACAGACATCCCAGATACTTTCAAGAGACCCAGTACTTC.

At least ten counts were recorded for this clonotype. The chain couples TRBV20-1 to TRBJ2-5, with a tentative D call TRBD1 (6 bases). CDR3 length: 14 residues. V shed 3 bases and J shed 0 bases, with 11 bases lying between them. Germline-derived CDR1 and CDR2 are DFQATT and SNEGSKA (reference sequence). CDR3 in DNA: TGCAGTGCTAGTTCGCAGGGGTACCAAGAGACCCAGTACTTC. It translates to CSASSQGYQETQYF.

At least ten counts were recorded for this clonotype. The chain joins TRBV20-1 to TRBJ2-5; D gene unclear. Trimming pared 5 bases from V and 0 bases from J, leaving 10 bases between. In germline, CDR1 is DFQATT, CDR2 SNEGSKA (reference sequence). The CDR3 extends over 13 amino acids. The CDR3 bases are TGCAGTGCTCCTCCTCCTTACCAAGAGACCCAGTACTTC. Amino acid sequence: CSAPPPYQETQYF.

The rearrangement uses TRBV28 and TRBJ2-3, with 7 bases matching TRBD1. The CDR3 has 15 amino acids. CDR1 and CDR2 (germline): MDHEN, SYDVKM. V shed 8 bases, J shed 1 base, and the junction held 9 bases outside the gene matches. CDR3 in amino acids: CASRGQDRGTDTQYF. Written as DNA, the CDR3 is TGTGCCAGCCGGGGCCAAGACAGGGGCACAGATACGCAGTATTTT.

The sample holds many counts of this clonotype. The chain recombines TRBV5-4 with TRBJ1-3, with no clear D. Trimming removed 4 bases at V and 4 bases at J, with 9 bases between. Per germline, CDR1 SGHNT and CDR2 YYREEE (reference sequence). The CDR3 is 13 residues long. This CDR3 reads CASSLDRGNTIYF. The CDR3 DNA reads TGTGCCAGCAGCCTGGATCGGGGAAACACCATATATTTT. Filled out from reference TRBV5-4 and TRBJ1-3, the complete variable domain reads ETGVTQSPTHLIKTRGQQVTLRCSSQSGHNTVSWYQQALGQGPQFIFQYYREEENGRGNFPPRFSGLQFPNYSSELNVNALELDDSALYLCASSLDRGNTIYFGEGSWLTVV.

The sample holds a few counts of this clonotype. The chain links TRBV28 to TRBJ1-6; D gene unclear. Germline CDR1 is MDHEN and CDR2 is SYDVKM. The V end lost 6 bases, the J end lost 14 bases, and 14 bases lay between the germline ends. CDR3 length: 12 amino acids. CDR3 in amino acids: CASRGTQFTLHF. CDR3 DNA: TGTGCCAGCAGGGGTACTCAATTCACCCTCCACTTT.

This clonotype was detected only a few times. The chain uses TRBV2 and TRBJ1-2; a weak D match, TRBD1 (6 bases). Between the trimmed V and J ends, which lost 0 bases and 0 bases, there was a span of 8 bases. The CDR3 runs to 15 residues. CDR1 and CDR2 (germline): SNHLY, FYNNEI. CDR3 sequence reads: CASSEARGANYGYTF. CDR3 nucleotides: TGTGCCAGCAGTGAAGCCAGGGGTGCTAACTATGGCTACACCTTC.

This clonotype was found many times. This chain joins TRBV12-3 or TRBV12-4 and TRBJ2-5, with D hard to call. CDR3 length equals 11 residues. V was trimmed by 4 bases and J by 0 bases, leaving 0 bases between them. The CDR3, as DNA: TGTGCCAGCAGTTACCAAGAGACCCAGTACTTC. Translated: CASSYQETQYF.

This clonotype has at least ten counts. The rearrangement uses TRBV30 and TRBJ1-1, with a possible D match to TRBD1 (5 bases). The germline V and J ends were trimmed by 4 bases and 4 bases, with 16 bases remaining between them. CDR1 is GTSNPN, CDR2 SVGIG, per germline (reference sequence). CDR3 length: 14 residues. The DNA for the CDR3 is TGTGCCTGGACTCGGGGCCCGGTTGCCACTGAAGCTTTCTTT. Translating gives CAWTRGPVATEAFF.

The chain links TRBV18 to TRBJ2-5; D unresolved. Trimming left V 5 bases short and J 3 bases short, with 7 bases between. Germline values: CDR1 KGHSH, CDR2 LQKENI. This CDR3 spans 12 amino acids. The CDR3: CASSGPEETQYF. In nucleotides, the CDR3 is TGTGCCAGCTCAGGGCCTGAAGAGACCCAGTACTTC.

This clonotype was observed a few times. The V gene is TRBV12-3 or TRBV12-4, the J gene TRBJ1-2, with 7 positions matching TRBD1. The CDR3 has 15 residues. J was trimmed by 7 bases and V by 0 bases; bases with no gene match: 8. The CDR3 region has the DNA TGTGCCAGCAGTTTAGCAGGGACAGCCGGCTCTGGCTACACCTTC. It yields the protein CASSLAGTAGSGYTF.

In this sample, this clonotype turned up many times. The V and J genes are TRBV27 and TRBJ2-7; 7 bases fit TRBD2. V gave up 5 bases and J gave up 6 bases; unmatched junction bases: 7. The CDR3 is 13 amino acids. CDR1 and CDR2 from the germline V gene are MNHEY and SMNVEV (reference sequence). The CDR3 reads CASSTQRGSEQYF. DNA of the CDR3: TGTGCCAGCAGTACTCAGCGGGGCTCCGAGCAGTACTTC.

There are many counts of this clonotype. The genes are TRBV2 and TRBJ1-5; maybe TRBD1 (5 bases). CDR1 and CDR2 (germline): SNHLY, FYNNEI. Trimming pared 2 bases from V and 4 bases from J, leaving 9 bases between. The CDR3 totals 14 residues. The CDR3 loop is CASSEHRPNQPQHF. The CDR3 DNA follows: TGTGCCAGCAGTGAACACAGGCCTAATCAGCCCCAGCATTTT.

In this sample, this clonotype turned up many times. The rearrangement joins TRBV20-1 to TRBJ2-7; 8 nucleotides agree with TRBD1. Looked up from germline, CDR1 is DFQATT and CDR2 is SNEGSKA (reference sequence). The CDR3 sequence is 13 residues long. The V segment lost 8 bases and the J segment 2 bases; nucleotides outside the gene matches: 8. CDR3 protein: CSSPGQATYEQYF. CDR3 sequence (DNA): TGCAGTTCGCCGGGACAGGCGACCTACGAGCAGTACTTC.

This clonotype was picked up many times. This chain connects TRBV12-3 or TRBV12-4 to TRBJ2-2, with a weak D call TRBD2 (5 bases). V shed 6 bases and J shed 3 bases, with 14 bases lying between them. The CDR3 loop spans 15 amino acids. The CDR3 coding sequence is TGTGCCAGCAGCCCCACCGGACTCCACACCGGGGAGCTGTTTTTT. Translating gives CASSPTGLHTGELFF.

A note on this clonotype: Given a much more abundant clone one base away, this may be a read error. The rearrangement links TRBV12-3 or TRBV12-4 to TRBJ2-3; TRBD1 matches 7 bases. This CDR3 is built from 14 residues. In nucleotides, the CDR3 is TGTGCCAGCAGATTAGGACAGGCCACAGATACGCAGTATTTT. Its translation: CASRLGQATDTQYF.